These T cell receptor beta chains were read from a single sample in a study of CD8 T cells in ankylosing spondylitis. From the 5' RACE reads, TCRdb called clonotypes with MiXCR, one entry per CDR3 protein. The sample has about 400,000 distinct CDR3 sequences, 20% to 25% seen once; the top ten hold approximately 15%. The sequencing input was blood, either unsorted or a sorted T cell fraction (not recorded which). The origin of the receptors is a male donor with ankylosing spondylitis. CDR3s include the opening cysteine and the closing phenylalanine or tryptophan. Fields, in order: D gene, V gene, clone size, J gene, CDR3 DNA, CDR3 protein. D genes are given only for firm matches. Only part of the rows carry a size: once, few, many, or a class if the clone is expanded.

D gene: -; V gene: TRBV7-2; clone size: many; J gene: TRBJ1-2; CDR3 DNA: TGTGCCAGCAGCCCCGACAGGATCTATGGCTACACCTTC; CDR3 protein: CASSPDRIYGYTF
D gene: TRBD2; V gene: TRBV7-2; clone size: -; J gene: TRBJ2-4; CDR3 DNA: TGTGCCAGCAGCTTAGCTGGATTAGCGGGAGGAGTTCGGAACATTCAGTACTTC; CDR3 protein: CASSLAGLAGGVRNIQYF
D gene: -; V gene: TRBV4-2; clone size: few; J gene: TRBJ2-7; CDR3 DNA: TGTGCCAGCAGCCAAGAATTTAGAGGGATAAACGAGCAGTACTTC; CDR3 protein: CASSQEFRGINEQYF
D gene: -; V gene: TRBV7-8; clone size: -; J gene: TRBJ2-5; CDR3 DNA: TGTGCCAGCAGCTTAAAATATCAGAGGGAGACCCAGTACTTC; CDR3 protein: CASSLKYQRETQYF
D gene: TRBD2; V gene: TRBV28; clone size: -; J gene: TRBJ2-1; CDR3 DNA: TGTGCCAGCAGAGAGTCTAGCGGGAGTTTGGGTCTGCGGTTCTTC; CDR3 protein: CASRESSGSLGLRFF
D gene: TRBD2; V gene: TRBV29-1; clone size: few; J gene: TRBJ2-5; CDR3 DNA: TGCAGCGCCCAACCCGGGACTAGCAAGACCCAGTACTTC; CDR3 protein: CSAQPGTSKTQYF
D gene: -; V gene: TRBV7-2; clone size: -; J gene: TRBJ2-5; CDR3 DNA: TGTGCCAGCGGGAAACTACAAGAGACCCAGTACTTC; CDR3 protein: CASGKLQETQYF
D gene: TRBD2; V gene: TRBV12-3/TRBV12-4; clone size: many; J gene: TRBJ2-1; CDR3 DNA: TGTGCCAGCAGTTTCAGTAGCGGGAGGAGTGGTGAGCAGTTCTTC; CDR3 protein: CASSFSSGRSGEQFF
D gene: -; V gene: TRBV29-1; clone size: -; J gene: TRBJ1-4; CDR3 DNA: TGCAGCGTTGTCGGAACAACTAATGAAAAACTGTTTTTT; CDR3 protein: CSVVGTTNEKLFF
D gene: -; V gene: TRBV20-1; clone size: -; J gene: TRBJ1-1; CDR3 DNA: TGCAGTGCGGGAGACTGGAACACTGAAGCTTTCTTT; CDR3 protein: CSAGDWNTEAFF
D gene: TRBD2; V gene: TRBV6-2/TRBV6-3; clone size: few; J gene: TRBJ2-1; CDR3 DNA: TGTGCCAGCAGTTACTCCCGAGCGGGAGCCGACTACAATGAGCAGTTCTTC; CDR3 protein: CASSYSRAGADYNEQFF
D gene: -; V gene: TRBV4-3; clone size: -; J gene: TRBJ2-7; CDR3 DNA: TGCGCCAGCAGCCCTCAGACTAGTCTGGGCTACGAGCAGTACTTC; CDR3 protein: CASSPQTSLGYEQYF
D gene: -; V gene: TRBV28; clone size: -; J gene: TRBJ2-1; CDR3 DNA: TGTGCCAGCAGTTTAGTGGGGTACTACAATGAGCAGTTCTTC; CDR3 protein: CASSLVGYYNEQFF
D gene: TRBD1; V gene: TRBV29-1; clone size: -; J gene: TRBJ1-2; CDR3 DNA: TGCAGCGTTGAAAGGGGGCGCGGCTATGGCTACACCTTC; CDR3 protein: CSVERGRGYGYTF
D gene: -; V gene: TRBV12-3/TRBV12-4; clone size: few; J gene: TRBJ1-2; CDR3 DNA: TGTGCCAGCAGCAACCAACGGATCTACTATGGCTACACCTTC; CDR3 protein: CASSNQRIYYGYTF
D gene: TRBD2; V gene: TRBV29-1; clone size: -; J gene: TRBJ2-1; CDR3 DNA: TGCAGCGTTGAAGGACTAGCGGAGTACAATGAGCAGTTCTTC; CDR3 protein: CSVEGLAEYNEQFF
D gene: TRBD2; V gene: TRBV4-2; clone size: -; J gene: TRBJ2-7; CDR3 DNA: TGTGCCAGCAGCCATATCTTTAGCGGGAGCTCCTACGAGCAGTACTTC; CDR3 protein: CASSHIFSGSSYEQYF
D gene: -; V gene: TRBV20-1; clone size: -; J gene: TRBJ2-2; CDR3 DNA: TGCAGTGCTAGAGCTACGACGGGACGGAAGTACACCGGGGAGCTGTTTTTT; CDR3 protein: CSARATTGRKYTGELFF
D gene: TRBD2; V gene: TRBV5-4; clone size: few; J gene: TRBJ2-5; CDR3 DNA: TGTGCCAGCAGCTTGGGGGGACTAGCGGCTTTTGAGACCCAGTACTTC; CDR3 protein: CASSLGGLAAFETQYF
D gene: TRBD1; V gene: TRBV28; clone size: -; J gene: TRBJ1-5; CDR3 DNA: TGTGCCAGCACCAGGGGGGGAGATCAGCCCCAGCATTTT; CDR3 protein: CASTRGGDQPQHF
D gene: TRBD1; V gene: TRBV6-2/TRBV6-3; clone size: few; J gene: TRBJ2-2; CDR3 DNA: TGTGCCAGCAGGACCACAGGGACAGTCGGGGAGCTGTTTTTT; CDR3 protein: CASRTTGTVGELFF